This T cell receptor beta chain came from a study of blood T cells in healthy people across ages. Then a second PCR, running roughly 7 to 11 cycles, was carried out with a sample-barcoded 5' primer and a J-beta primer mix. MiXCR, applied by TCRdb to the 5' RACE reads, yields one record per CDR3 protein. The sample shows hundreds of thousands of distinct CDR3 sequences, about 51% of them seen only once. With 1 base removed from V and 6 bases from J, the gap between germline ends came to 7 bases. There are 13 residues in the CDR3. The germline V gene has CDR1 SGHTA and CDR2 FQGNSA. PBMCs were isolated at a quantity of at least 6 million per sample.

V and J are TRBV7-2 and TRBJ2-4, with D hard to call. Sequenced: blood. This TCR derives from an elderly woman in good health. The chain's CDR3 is CASSLEHLNIQYF. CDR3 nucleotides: TGTGCCAGCAGCTTAGAACATTTAAACATTCAGTACTTC.